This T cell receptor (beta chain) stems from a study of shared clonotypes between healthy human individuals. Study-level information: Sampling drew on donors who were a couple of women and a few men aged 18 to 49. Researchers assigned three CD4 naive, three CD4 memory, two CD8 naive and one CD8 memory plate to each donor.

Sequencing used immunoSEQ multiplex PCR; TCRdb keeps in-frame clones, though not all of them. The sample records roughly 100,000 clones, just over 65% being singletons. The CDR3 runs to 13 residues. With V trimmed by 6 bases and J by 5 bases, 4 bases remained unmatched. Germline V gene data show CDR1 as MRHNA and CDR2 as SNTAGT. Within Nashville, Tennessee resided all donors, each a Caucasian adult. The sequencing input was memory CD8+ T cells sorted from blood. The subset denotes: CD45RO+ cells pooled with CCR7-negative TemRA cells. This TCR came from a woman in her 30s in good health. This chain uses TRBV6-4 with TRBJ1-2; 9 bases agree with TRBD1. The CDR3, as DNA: TGTGCCAGCAGGGCCGGGACAGGGTATGGCTACACCTTC. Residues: CASRAGTGYGYTF.